Below are 19 T cell receptor beta chains sequenced from a single sample in a study of shared clonotypes between healthy human individuals. Libraries were prepared by immunoSEQ multiplex PCR; TCRdb keeps only in-frame clonotypes and omits some of them. Here the sample spans more than 2 million clones, approximately 95% being singletons. Sequencing used naive CD4+ T cells sorted from blood. The subset here: CD45RA+ positively selected. The receptors shown here come from a man aged 18 to 29 in good health.

The gene calls are TRBV6-6 and TRBJ2-1; D not resolved. Trimming left V 7 bases short and J 8 bases short, with 9 bases between. This CDR3 spans 11 amino acids. Germline V lookup: CDR1 MNHNY, CDR2 SVGAGI (reference sequence). CDR3 sequence (DNA): TGTGCCAGCACCGGTAGGGATGAGCAGTTCTTC. It codes for CASTGRDEQFF.

This clone appeared once. This chain uses TRBV14 with TRBJ1-1; TRBD1 matches 7 bases. The CDR3 runs 18 residues. With V trimmed by 1 base and J by 0 bases, 11 bases remained unmatched. The V gene's germline CDR1 is SGHDN and CDR2 FVKESK. CDR3 amino acids: CASSQVHRGGPMNTEAFF. CDR3 sequence (DNA): TGTGCCAGCAGCCAAGTACACAGGGGAGGGCCTATGAACACTGAAGCTTTCTTT.

This chain links TRBV11-2 with TRBJ2-1; tentatively, D is TRBD2 (7 bases). Germline V gene lookup returns CDR1 SGHAT and CDR2 FQNNGV. Trimming took 3 bases from V and 4 from J, leaving 22 bases between them. This CDR3 contains 18 residues. The CDR3 loop is CASSFHLSRGASYNEQFF. Written as DNA, the CDR3 is TGTGCCAGCAGCTTCCACCTCTCCCGGGGGGCTTCATACAATGAGCAGTTCTTC.

The rearrangement uses TRBV10-2 and TRBJ2-5; TRBD1 aligns across 7 bases. The CDR3 loop spans 13 amino acids. Germline CDR1 and CDR2: WSHSY and SAAADI. V lost 8 bases to trimming and J lost 5 bases; unmatched junction nucleotides: 8. The DNA for the CDR3 is TGCGCCAGCGGAAGAGGGGGCGATGAGACCCAGTACTTC. It specifies CASGRGGDETQYF.

The V gene is TRBV10-3, the J gene TRBJ2-2, with 11 bases that match TRBD2. The CDR3 totals 18 residues. CDR1 and CDR2 (germline): ENHRY, SYGVKD. Trimming removed 4 bases from V and 0 bases from J; junction bases left unmatched: 7. In DNA form, the CDR3 reads TGTGCCATCAGTGGGCAACGACTAGCGGGGACGAACACCGGGGAGCTGTTTTTT. Translated: CAISGQRLAGTNTGELFF.

The rearrangement uses TRBV18 and TRBJ1-5, with D hard to call. Trimming took off 2 bases at V and 0 bases at J, with 5 bases between the two ends. The CDR3 consists of 14 residues. Per the germline V gene, CDR1 is KGHSH and CDR2 is LQKENI. CDR3 bases: TGTGCCAGCTCACCAATAGATAGCAATCAGCCCCAGCATTTT. Translating gives CASSPIDSNQPQHF.

The rearrangement uses TRBV2 and TRBJ2-7; 14 bases fit TRBD2. The germline gives CDR1 SNHLY, CDR2 FYNNEI. J lost 0 bases, V lost 5 bases, and 3 bases had no gene match. The CDR3 covers 16 residues. In nucleotides, the CDR3 is TGTGCCAGCAGTCGACTAGCGGGGGGGAGCTCCTACGAGCAGTACTTC. Translated, it gives CASSRLAGGSSYEQYF.

The J gene is TRBJ1-2, the V gene TRBV2, with 8 positions matching TRBD1. The V segment lost 1 base and the J segment 7 bases; nucleotides outside the gene matches: 8. From germline, CDR1 is SNHLY and CDR2 FYNNEI. The CDR3 consists of 15 residues. CDR3 in amino acids: CASSEGLGQGPGYTF. CDR3 nucleotide sequence: TGTGCCAGCAGTGAAGGCCTAGGACAGGGTCCTGGCTACACCTTC. The full variable domain, completed using reference TRBV2 and TRBJ1-2, is EPEVTQTPSHQVTQMGQEVILRCVPISNHLYFYWYRQILGQKVEFLVSFYNNEISEKSEIFDDQFSVERPDGSNFTLKIRSTKLEDSAMYFCASSEGLGQGPGYTFGSGTRLTVV.

This clone has a single count. The rearrangement joins TRBV6-1 to TRBJ1-4; 7 nucleotides agree with TRBD1. V trimming: 8 bases; J trimming: 2 bases; junction bases outside the gene matches: 8. The CDR3 has 15 residues. CDR1 and CDR2 (germline): MNHNS, SASEGT. DNA for the CDR3: TGTGCCAGCGGAAGACAGGGCTGGACTAATGAAAAACTGTTTTTT. Translated: CASGRQGWTNEKLFF.

The rearrangement joins TRBV19 to TRBJ1-5, with D maybe TRBD1 (5 bases). The V end lost 6 bases, the J end lost 0 bases, and 9 bases lay between the germline ends. Germline CDR1 and CDR2: LNHDA and SQIVND (reference sequence). The CDR3 consists of 14 residues. The CDR3 sequence is CASRTDDSNQPQHF. For the CDR3, the DNA is TGTGCCAGTAGGACAGACGATAGCAATCAGCCCCAGCATTTT.

The chain has TRBV5-5 and TRBJ1-5, with 10 bases fitting TRBD1. J was trimmed by 2 bases and V by 3 bases; bases with no gene match: 5. The CDR3 covers 16 residues. Germline lookup yields CDR1 SGHKS and CDR2 YYEKEE (reference sequence). The CDR3: CASSWGTGAGNQPQHF. The CDR3 DNA reads TGTGCCAGCAGCTGGGGGACAGGGGCGGGCAATCAGCCCCAGCATTTT.

This rearrangement joins TRBV19 to TRBJ2-1; the D call may be TRBD1 or TRBD2 (5 bases each). Germline CDR1 and CDR2: LNHDA and SQIVND (reference sequence). V lost 0 bases and J lost 6, with 15 bases in between. The CDR3 is made up of 16 amino acids. CDR3: CASSIDSPPGTNEQFF. The CDR3 DNA reads TGTGCCAGTAGTATAGATTCCCCCCCCGGGACCAATGAGCAGTTCTTC.

The CDR3 is CASSPGTEANIQYF. The CDR3 region has the DNA TGTGCCAGTAGTCCCGGGACAGAGGCGAACATTCAGTACTTC. V gene TRBV19 combines with J gene TRBJ2-4, with 7 bases that match TRBD1. Per the germline V gene, CDR1 is LNHDA and CDR2 is SQIVND (reference sequence). V shed 5 bases, J shed 7 bases, and the junction held 8 bases outside the gene matches. This CDR3 is 14 amino acids long.

The chain has TRBV6-1 and TRBJ1-2; D remains ambiguous. With 0 bases removed from V and 2 bases from J, the gap between germline ends came to 10 bases. The CDR3 is 15 amino acids. Germline V gene lookup returns CDR1 MNHNS and CDR2 SASEGT. CDR3 sequence: CASSEAPGGNYGYTF. DNA for the CDR3: TGTGCCAGCAGTGAAGCGCCGGGAGGGAACTATGGCTACACCTTC.

In the case of this clone: This same CDR3 is encoded by further DNA sequences in the sample. V and J are TRBV5-1 and TRBJ1-4; no reliable D call. The germline V gene has CDR1 SGHRS and CDR2 YFSETQ. With 0 bases removed from V and 4 bases from J, the gap between germline ends came to 7 bases. The CDR3 has 14 residues. The CDR3 DNA follows: TGCGCCAGCAGCTTGGACAGCCGTAATGAAAAACTGTTTTTT. It is translated as CASSLDSRNEKLFF.

The chain employs TRBV5-6 and TRBJ2-7; no clear D. V lost 0 bases and J lost 2, with 12 bases in between. The germline CDR1 and CDR2 sequences are SGHDT and YYEEEE. There are 15 residues in the CDR3. The DNA of the CDR3 is TGTGCCAGCAGCTTGGCCCCAGTTGTACCCTACGAGCAGTACTTC. Translated, it gives CASSLAPVVPYEQYF.

The chain employs TRBV9 and TRBJ2-3; 9 nucleotides agree with TRBD2. Germline trimming cut 4 bases from V and 6 bases from J; bases unmatched to any gene: 6. CDR1 SGDLS and CDR2 YYNGEE come from the germline V gene. This CDR3 is built from 14 residues. CDR3 bases: TGTGCCAGCAGCCCCCTAGCGGGGAAGGATACGCAGTATTTT. Protein product: CASSPLAGKDTQYF.

J is TRBJ2-3 and V is TRBV7-2, with 11 positions matching TRBD2. V was pared by 3 bases and J by 3 bases, with 5 bases of the junction left unmatched. This CDR3 spans 16 amino acids. The germline CDR1 and CDR2 sequences are SGHTA and FQGNSA. The CDR3 protein is CASSFVLAGGTDTQYF. CDR3 coding DNA: TGTGCCAGCAGCTTCGTTCTAGCGGGAGGAACAGATACGCAGTATTTT.

About this clone itself: The same CDR3 also results from other DNA sequences found in this sample. The rearrangement links TRBV27 to TRBJ1-6; 8 positions match TRBD1. CDR3 length: 15 amino acids. The V and J ends lost 2 bases and 6 bases, in that order; junction bases with no gene match: 3. CDR1 is MNHEY, CDR2 SMNVEV, per germline (reference sequence). Here the CDR3 reads CASSLGTGGNSPLHF. The CDR3 DNA follows: TGTGCCAGCAGTTTAGGAACAGGGGGTAATTCACCCCTCCACTTT.